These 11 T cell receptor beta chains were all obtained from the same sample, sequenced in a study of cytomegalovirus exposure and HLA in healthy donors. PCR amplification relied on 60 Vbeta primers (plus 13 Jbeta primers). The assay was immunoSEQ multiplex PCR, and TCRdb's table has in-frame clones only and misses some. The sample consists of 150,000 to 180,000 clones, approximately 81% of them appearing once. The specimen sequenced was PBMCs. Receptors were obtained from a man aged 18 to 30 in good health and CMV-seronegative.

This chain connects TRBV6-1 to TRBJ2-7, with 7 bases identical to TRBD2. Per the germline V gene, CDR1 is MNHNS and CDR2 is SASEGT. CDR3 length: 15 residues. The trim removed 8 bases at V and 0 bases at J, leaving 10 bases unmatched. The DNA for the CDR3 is TGTGCCAGCCGCTCGAGCGGGACCCTCTCCTACGAGCAGTACTTC. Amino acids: CASRSSGTLSYEQYF.

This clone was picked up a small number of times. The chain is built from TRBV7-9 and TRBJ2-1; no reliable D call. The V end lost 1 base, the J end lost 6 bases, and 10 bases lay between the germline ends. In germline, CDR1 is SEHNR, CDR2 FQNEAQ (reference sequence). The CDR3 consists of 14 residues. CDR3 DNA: TGTGCCAGCAGCTTAGTTTATCCGGGCAATGAGCAGTTCTTC. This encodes CASSLVYPGNEQFF.

CDR3 DNA: TGTGCCAGCAGACGGGGGGGGCTCGCAGATACGCAGTATTTT. Its protein product is CASRRGGLADTQYF. The chain recombines TRBV13 with TRBJ2-3; 8 bases are shared with TRBD2. Germline trimming cut 6 bases from V and 4 bases from J; bases unmatched to any gene: 6. This CDR3 comprises 14 residues. Germline CDR1 and CDR2: PRHDT and FYEKMQ (reference sequence).

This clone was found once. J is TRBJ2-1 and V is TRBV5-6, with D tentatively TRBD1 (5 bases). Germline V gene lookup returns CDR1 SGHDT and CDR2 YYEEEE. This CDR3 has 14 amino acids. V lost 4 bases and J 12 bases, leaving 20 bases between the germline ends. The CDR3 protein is CASSPRTFSTGQFF. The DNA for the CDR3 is TGTGCCAGCAGCCCCCGGACATTCTCCACGGGGCAGTTCTTC.

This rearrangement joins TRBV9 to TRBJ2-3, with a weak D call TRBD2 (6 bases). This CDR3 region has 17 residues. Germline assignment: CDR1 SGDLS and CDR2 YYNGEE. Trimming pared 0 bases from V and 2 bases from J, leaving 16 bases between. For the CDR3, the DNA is TGTGCCAGCAGCGTAGTAGGAGGGTGGCCAAACACAGATACGCAGTATTTT. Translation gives CASSVVGGWPNTDTQYF. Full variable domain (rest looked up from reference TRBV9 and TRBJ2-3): DSGVTQTPKHLITATGQRVTLRCSPRSGDLSVYWYQQSLDQGLQFLIQYYNGEERAKGNILERFSAQQFPDLHSELNLSSLELGDSALYFCASSVVGGWPNTDTQYFGPGTRLTVL.

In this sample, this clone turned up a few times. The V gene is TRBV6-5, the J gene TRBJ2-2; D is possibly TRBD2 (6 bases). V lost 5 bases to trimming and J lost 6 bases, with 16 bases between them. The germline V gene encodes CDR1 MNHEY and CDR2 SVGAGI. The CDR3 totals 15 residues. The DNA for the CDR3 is TGTGCCAGCAGTAGGGACGCCAGCGGGTCCGGGGAGCTGTTTTTT. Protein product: CASSRDASGSGELFF.

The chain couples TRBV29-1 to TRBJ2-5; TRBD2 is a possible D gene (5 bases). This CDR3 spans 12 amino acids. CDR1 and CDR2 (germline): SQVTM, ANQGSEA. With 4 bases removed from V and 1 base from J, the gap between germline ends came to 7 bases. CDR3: CSVAGSQETQYF. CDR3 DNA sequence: TGCAGCGTTGCGGGAAGCCAAGAGACCCAGTACTTC.

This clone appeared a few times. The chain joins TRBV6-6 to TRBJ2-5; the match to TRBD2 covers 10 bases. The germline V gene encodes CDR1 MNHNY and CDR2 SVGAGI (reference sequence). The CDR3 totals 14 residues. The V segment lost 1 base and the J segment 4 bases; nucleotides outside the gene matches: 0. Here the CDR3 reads CASSYLAGGETQYF. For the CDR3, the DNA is TGTGCCAGCAGTTACTTAGCGGGAGGAGAGACCCAGTACTTC.

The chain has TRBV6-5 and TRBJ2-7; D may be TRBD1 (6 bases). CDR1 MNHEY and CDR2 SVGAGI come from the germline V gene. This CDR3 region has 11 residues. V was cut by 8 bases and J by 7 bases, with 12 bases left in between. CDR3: CASSNQGEQYF. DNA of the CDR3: TGTGCCAGCTCAAACCAGGGGGAGCAGTACTTC.

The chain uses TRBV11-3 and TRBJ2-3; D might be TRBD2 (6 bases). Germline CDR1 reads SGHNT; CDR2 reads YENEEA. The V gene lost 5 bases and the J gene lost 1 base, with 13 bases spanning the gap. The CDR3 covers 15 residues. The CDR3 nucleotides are TGTGCCAGCAGCCATTCTAGCGTTCGCACAGATACGCAGTATTTT. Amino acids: CASSHSSVRTDTQYF.

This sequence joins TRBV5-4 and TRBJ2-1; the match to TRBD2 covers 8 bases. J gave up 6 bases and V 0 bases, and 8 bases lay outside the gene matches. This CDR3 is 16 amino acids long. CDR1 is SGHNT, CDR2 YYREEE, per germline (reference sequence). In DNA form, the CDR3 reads TGTGCCAGCAGCTTGGGGACTAGCCTCTTCTCCAATGAGCAGTTCTTC. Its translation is CASSLGTSLFSNEQFF.